One and the same sample provided the 11 T cell receptor beta chains below, sequenced in a study of blood T cell repertoires in COVID-19. TCRdb's copy holds only in-frame clones and misses some; the assay was immunoSEQ multiplex PCR. The sample holds around 320,000 clones; 87% are singletons and the top ten take more than 2%. Sequencing was performed on peripheral blood. These receptors all come from a man aged 18 to 30 with active or convalescent COVID-19.

V and J are TRBV11-3 and TRBJ2-2, with D perhaps matching TRBD2 (6 bases). Germline V CDR1 and CDR2: SGHNT, YENEEA. Deletions cut 4 bases from V and 7 bases from J, with 16 bases between. The CDR3 has 15 residues. The CDR3 reads CASSSRDGQHGELFF. CDR3 nucleotides: TGTGCCAGCAGCTCGCGGGATGGGCAACACGGGGAGCTGTTTTTT.

The V call is TRBV4-3, the J call TRBJ2-1; no definite D call. The CDR3 is 13 amino acids. V lost 1 base and J 8 bases, leaving 9 bases between the germline ends. Germline CDR1 is LGHNA and CDR2 is YSLEER. The CDR3: CASSQVPGDEQFF. The CDR3 DNA is TGCGCCAGCAGCCAAGTCCCCGGAGATGAGCAGTTCTTC.

The chain couples TRBV29-1 to TRBJ2-1; perhaps TRBD1 as D (6 bases). Germline loops: CDR1 SQVTM, CDR2 ANQGSEA. This CDR3 has 13 residues. The V end was cut by 6 bases, the J end by 6 bases, with 15 bases between. The CDR3: CSVRTEFFNEQFF. For the CDR3, the DNA is TGCAGCGTCCGGACAGAGTTTTTCAATGAGCAGTTCTTC.

This chain uses TRBV28 with TRBJ2-5, with 9 bases that match TRBD2. Unmatched junction bases numbered 4, after V lost 4 bases and J lost 1 base. Germline CDR1 is MDHEN and CDR2 is SYDVKM. The CDR3 length is 15 residues. The CDR3 region has the DNA TGTGCCAGCAGTTGGGCGGGAGGGAGCCAAGAGACCCAGTACTTC. Translated, it gives CASSWAGGSQETQYF.

This rearrangement joins TRBV19 to TRBJ2-7; TRBD1 is a possible D gene (5 bases). V was pared by 3 bases and J by 4 bases, with 7 bases between. Germline V gene data show CDR1 as LNHDA and CDR2 as SQIVND (reference sequence). The CDR3 is made up of 12 amino acids. The CDR3 sequence is CASSMSGYEQYF. For the CDR3, the DNA is TGTGCCAGTAGTATGTCAGGGTACGAGCAGTACTTC.

The table lists this clone with a few counts. The gene calls are TRBV6-5 and TRBJ2-7; TRBD1 might be the D (6 bases). Between the trimmed V and J ends, which lost 5 bases and 0 bases, there was a span of 11 bases. The CDR3 sequence is 14 residues long. The germline V gene has CDR1 MNHEY and CDR2 SVGAGI. The CDR3 spells CASSQTDSSYEQYF. CDR3 in DNA: TGTGCCAGCAGTCAGACGGACAGCTCCTACGAGCAGTACTTC.

The chain links TRBV6-6 to TRBJ1-3; no clear D. V shed 2 bases and J shed 3 bases, with 14 bases lying between them. This CDR3 region has 16 residues. CDR1 is MNHNY and CDR2 is SVGAGI in the germline V gene (reference sequence). The CDR3 sequence is CASSYPTGFGGNTIYF. CDR3 DNA sequence: TGTGCCAGCAGTTACCCCACCGGGTTTGGTGGAAACACCATATATTTT.

There are a few counts of this clone. The J gene is TRBJ2-7, the V gene TRBV4-2; tentative D call: TRBD2 (6 bases). The CDR3 runs to 15 residues. The V end was cut by 0 bases, the J end by 4 bases, with 13 bases between. Germline V CDR1 and CDR2: LGHNA, YNFKEQ. Written as DNA, the CDR3 is TGTGCCAGCAGCCAAGATATACGGGAGCAGTACGAGCAGTACTTC. This codes for CASSQDIREQYEQYF.

V is TRBV3-1 (or the pseudogene TRBV3-2) and J is TRBJ1-1; 9 positions agree with TRBD1. The CDR3 is 16 amino acids. Germline V gene data show CDR1 as LGHDT and CDR2 as YNNKEL (reference sequence). The V segment lost 4 bases and the J segment 4 bases; nucleotides outside the gene matches: 10. The CDR3 protein is CASSPVGGQGTTEAFF. The CDR3 DNA is TGTGCCAGCAGCCCGGTCGGCGGACAGGGGACCACTGAAGCTTTCTTT.

The V gene is TRBV5-5, the J gene TRBJ2-1; 7 nucleotides agree with TRBD1. The CDR3 consists of 15 residues. After removal of 4 bases from V and 4 bases from J, the junction contained 8 bases not matched to a gene. Germline-derived CDR1 and CDR2 are SGHKS and YYEKEE (reference sequence). CDR3 region: CASSADRASYNEQFF. CDR3 nucleotide sequence: TGTGCCAGCAGCGCCGACAGGGCGTCTTACAATGAGCAGTTCTTC.

This clone appeared a few times. The gene calls are TRBV24-1 and TRBJ2-2; 7 bases line up with TRBD1. Trimming at V came to 4 bases and at J to 5 bases, leaving 3 bases not matched to a gene. This CDR3 has 14 amino acids. Germline V gives CDR1 KGHDR, CDR2 SFDVKD. CDR3 loop: CATSESTGTGELFF. DNA of the CDR3: TGTGCCACCAGTGAATCGACAGGGACCGGGGAGCTGTTTTTT.